The sequence of this T cell receptor (beta chain) was determined in a study of blood T cells in healthy people across ages. There are 14 residues in the CDR3. In germline, CDR1 is LGHNA, CDR2 YSLEER. The V end lost 1 base, the J end lost 4 bases, and 10 bases lay between the germline ends. This clonotype has more than one count but fewer than ten. Its antigen is unidentified. Primed by a sample-barcoded 5' primer and a J-beta primer mix, a second PCR proceeded for about 6 to 12 cycles. Every sample produced at least 2.5 million CDR3-containing paired-end reads. TCRdb re-analysed the 5' RACE reads in MiXCR, keeping a single row per CDR3 protein. Found here are more than 900,000 distinct CDR3 sequences, about 27% of them singletons; the top ten hold approximately 10%. Study-level findings and limits: The lack of PBMC sorting stopped any conclusive naive versus antigen-experienced comparison. It was held that the diversity estimates obtained from one million T cells were underestimates.

The same sample was also used in a study of T cells of mothers and their children. In that study: Overlap ran slightly, non-significantly higher for related than unrelated mother-child pairs.

This TCR was sampled from a woman between 40 and 55 years old in good health. Sequencing was done on a sample of blood. This chain joins TRBV4-3 and TRBJ1-2; D unresolved. The chain's CDR3 is CASSQGGPLYGYTF. In DNA form, the CDR3 reads TGCGCCAGCAGCCAAGGTGGGCCCCTCTATGGCTACACCTTC.